This T cell receptor beta chain comes out of a study of T cell changes during pregnancy in multiple sclerosis. The CDR3 extends over 13 amino acids. The germline CDR1 and CDR2 sequences are MNHEY and SVGAGI. Trimming left V 0 bases short and J 4 bases short, with 6 bases between. The data were produced by immunoSEQ multiplex PCR, yet TCRdb's version contains in-frame clones alone and is incomplete. This sample carries approximately 90,000 clones, more than 85% of them seen once, and the ten largest clones take around 0.93%. The specimen comprised peripheral blood, sampled before pregnancy. The gene calls are TRBV6-5 and TRBJ1-1, with D possibly being TRBD1 (5 bases). This TCR derives from a female donor with multiple sclerosis, enrolled in a pregnancy study. The CDR3 protein is CASSYSGGTEAFF. The DNA for the CDR3 is TGTGCCAGCAGTTACTCGGGGGGCACTGAAGCTTTCTTT.